This TCR beta chain was sequenced during a study of CD8 T cells in Susac syndrome. Findings and limits, study-wide: It was acknowledged in the study that its TCR sequencing and HLA analysis involved a relatively small number of individuals.

The authors reverse transcribed about 0.5 to 1 ug RNA with random hexamers. Coverage of TCR beta CDR3 amplification by immunoSEQ multiplex PCR extended to 54 Vbeta and 13 Jbeta. TCRdb reprocessed the immunoSEQ multiplex PCR reads via MiXCR and lists one record per CDR3 protein. The sample carries some 100,000 distinct CDR3 sequences, 85% to 95% recorded once. On this clonotype itself: Its antigen is unidentified.

Sequencing of TCR beta was performed on blood CD8+ T cells and on blood CD4+ T cells. Negative isolation was used for CD8+ and CD4+ T cells and FACS enrichment for TEMRA cells. Germline-derived CDR1 and CDR2 are SGHRS and YFSETQ. The CDR3 has 15 residues. V was trimmed by 2 bases and J by 5 bases, leaving 14 bases between them. The TCR comes from a human donor in good health. This chain connects TRBV5-1 to TRBJ2-1; D remains ambiguous. Specimen: CD8+ T cells from PBMCs. The CDR3 loop reads CASSLPREPNNEQFF. CDR3 sequence (DNA): TGCGCCAGCAGCTTACCTAGAGAGCCAAACAATGAGCAGTTCTTC.